This T cell receptor beta chain was recovered during a study of blood T cell repertoires in COVID-19. This table comes from immunoSEQ multiplex PCR, and its TCRdb copy is limited to in-frame clones, with some not included. The sample consists of about 200,000 clones, more than 80% of them appearing once. The CDR3 is 14 amino acids. V lost 6 bases and J lost 7, with 18 bases in between. The germline V gene encodes CDR1 WSHSY and CDR2 SAAADI. The V gene is TRBV10-2, the J gene TRBJ1-1; possibly TRBD1 for D (6 bases). Specimen: PBMCs or T cells enriched from blood (not recorded which). The sequence was obtained from a woman under 30 who had recovered from COVID-19. The CDR3 nucleotides read TGCGCCAGCAGGCTTAGACAGGCCAGGGGTGAAGCTTTCTTT. Amino acids: CASRLRQARGEAFF.